Listed below are T cell receptor beta chains from one sample, sequenced in a study of T cell responses to AZD1222 COVID-19 vaccine. Clones were sequenced by immunoSEQ multiplex PCR, and TCRdb holds only the in-frame ones, with some missing. The sample carries about 160,000 clones, about 91% recorded once. Specimen: peripheral blood, collected on day 0 of AZD1222 vaccination. These receptors were collected from an adult in good health. Each CDR3 is given with its conserved first and last residue. A D gene is named only where the DNA matches it firmly. Size values are once, few and many counts, or a class for expanded clones, and some rows have none.

few | TRBJ1-6 | TRBV6-5 | - | CASSMRSSYNSPLHF | TGTGCCAGCAGCATGCGGAGCTCCTATAATTCACCCCTCCACTTT
- | TRBJ1-4 | TRBV12-5 | TRBD1 | CASGLGQGYNEKLFF | TGTGCTAGTGGTTTGGGACAGGGGTACAATGAAAAACTGTTTTTT
- | TRBJ1-1 | TRBV11-3 | - | CASSLQDEAFF | TGTGCCAGCAGCTTACAGGATGAAGCTTTCTTT
- | TRBJ2-1 | TRBV7-3 | TRBD1 | CASSQDRGSYNEQFF | TGTGCCAGCAGCCAGGACAGGGGCTCCTACAATGAGCAGTTCTTC
- | TRBJ2-1 | TRBV30 | - | CAWSVQRALYNEQFF | TGTGCCTGGAGTGTACAAAGGGCCCTCTACAATGAGCAGTTCTTC
- | TRBJ2-7 | TRBV11-3 | - | CASSLGGQIYEQYF | TGTGCCAGCAGCTTAGGAGGACAGATTTACGAGCAGTACTTC
- | TRBJ1-5 | TRBV6-2/TRBV6-3 | TRBD1 | CASSQQGGRQPQHF | TGTGCCAGCAGCCAACAGGGGGGAAGGCAGCCCCAGCATTTT
- | TRBJ2-1 | TRBV28 | - | CASSFVGVSSVEPRGEQFF | TGTGCCAGCAGTTTTGTGGGGGTCAGCTCCGTCGAACCGCGCGGTGAGCAGTTCTTC
- | TRBJ2-7 | TRBV19 | - | CASSRAAINYEQYF | TGTGCCAGTAGTAGGGCAGCTATAAACTACGAGCAGTACTTC
- | TRBJ2-3 | TRBV7-9 | TRBD1 | CASSHRQGTTDTQYF | TGTGCCAGCAGCCACCGACAGGGGACCACAGATACGCAGTATTTT